A single sample gave rise to the 30 T cell receptor beta chains below, sequenced in a study of blood T cell repertoires in COVID-19. This table comes from immunoSEQ multiplex PCR, and its TCRdb copy is limited to in-frame clones, with some not included. The table records 300,000 to 450,000 clones, approximately 89% of them present only once. The sequencing input was peripheral blood. These receptors were obtained from a woman aged 55-69 years with COVID-19, enrolled during active disease.

The genes are TRBV5-4 and TRBJ2-7; D perhaps matches TRBD1 (5 bases). Germline CDR1 is SGHNT and CDR2 is YYREEE (reference sequence). This CDR3 comprises 12 residues. V dropped 2 bases and J dropped 5 bases, with 8 bases sitting between them. DNA of the CDR3: TGTGCCAGCAGCTTTGGGGCAGACGAGCAGTACTTC. It yields the protein CASSFGADEQYF.

The genes are TRBV3-1 (or the pseudogene TRBV3-2) and TRBJ2-1; 10 bases fit TRBD2. The J segment lost 2 bases and the V segment lost 4 bases, leaving 2 bases of the junction unmatched. Germline CDR1 is LGHDT and CDR2 is YNNKEL (reference sequence). CDR3 size: 15 residues. The DNA of the CDR3 is TGTGCCAGCAGCCTCAGCGGGGGGGCCTACAATGAGCAGTTCTTC. Protein sequence: CASSLSGGAYNEQFF.

This clone has just one count. The chain uses TRBV18 and TRBJ1-2, with D possibly TRBD1 on 5 matching bases. Germline V CDR1 and CDR2: KGHSH, LQKENI. This CDR3 region has 13 residues. V was trimmed by 3 bases and J by 8 bases, leaving 13 bases between them. CDR3 loop: CASSPKAGFGYTF. CDR3 bases: TGTGCCAGCTCACCGAAGGCAGGGTTCGGCTACACCTTC.

This chain links TRBV2 with TRBJ2-3; TRBD2 aligns across 8 bases. Germline CDR1 is SNHLY and CDR2 is FYNNEI. The CDR3 sequence is 15 residues long. V trimming: 5 bases; J trimming: 5 bases; junction bases outside the gene matches: 9. The DNA for the CDR3 is TGTGCCAGCAGTCCGTCGGGGGGGCCTGGAGATACGCAGTATTTT. This translates into CASSPSGGPGDTQYF.

V is TRBV6-5 and J is TRBJ1-3; 9 nucleotides align to TRBD1. Germline V gene data show CDR1 as MNHEY and CDR2 as SVGAGI. V shed 6 bases, J shed 4 bases, and the junction held 4 bases outside the gene matches. The CDR3 totals 14 residues. CDR3 bases: TGTGCCAGCAGCCCGACAGGGGGAGGAAACACCATATATTTT. Its protein product is CASSPTGGGNTIYF.

The gene calls are TRBV7-9 and TRBJ1-4; D not certain. Germline CDR1 is SEHNR and CDR2 is FQNEAQ (reference sequence). Trimming pared 5 bases from V and 4 bases from J, leaving 20 bases between. The CDR3 has 17 residues. CDR3 in DNA: TGTGCCAGCAGCCAGTCCGGGTCCCGGCACCGTAATGAAAAACTGTTTTTT. Its translation: CASSQSGSRHRNEKLFF.

The chain employs TRBV6-1 and TRBJ2-4; possibly TRBD1 for D (5 bases). The CDR3 has 14 residues. Trimming took off 3 bases at V and 7 bases at J, with 13 bases between the two ends. CDR1 is MNHNS, CDR2 SASEGT, per germline. The CDR3, as DNA: TGTGCCAGCAGTGATCGTAGGGGTAGTAACATTCAGTACTTC. Its protein product is CASSDRRGSNIQYF.

The V and J genes are TRBV19 and TRBJ2-3, with 9 bases that match TRBD2. Germline CDR1 LNHDA, CDR2 SQIVND (reference sequence). V was clipped by 5 bases and J by 0 bases; unmatched bases: 15. The CDR3 runs 19 residues. The CDR3 region has the DNA TGTGCCAGTAGTCTCACGGGCTCCGCGGGGGGGCGGAGCACAGATACGCAGTATTTT. Translating gives CASSLTGSAGGRSTDTQYF.

V and J are TRBV18 and TRBJ2-7; the D gene is possibly TRBD2 (5 bases). Germline V lookup: CDR1 KGHSH, CDR2 LQKENI. CDR3 length equals 12 residues. V was shortened by 4 bases and J by 6 bases, with 10 bases between the two germline ends. The CDR3 nucleotides read TGTGCCAGCTCACAGGGCGGGCGCGAGCAGTACTTC. Translation: CASSQGGREQYF.

As for this clone: The same CDR3 arises from other DNA sequences in this sample as well. The V and J genes are TRBV6-5 and TRBJ1-5, with 9 bases that match TRBD1. V lost 6 bases and J lost 4; bases outside the gene matches: 4. The germline CDR1 and CDR2 sequences are MNHEY and SVGAGI. The CDR3 is 14 amino acids. The CDR3 loop reads CASRKGQGNQPQHF. The CDR3 coding sequence is TGTGCCAGCAGGAAGGGACAGGGTAATCAGCCCCAGCATTTT.

The chain couples TRBV13 to TRBJ2-7; 10 nucleotides agree with TRBD1. CDR1 PRHDT and CDR2 FYEKMQ come from the germline V gene (reference sequence). Trimming at V came to 6 bases and at J to 7 bases, leaving 9 bases not matched to a gene. The CDR3 is made up of 14 amino acids. The CDR3 DNA reads as TGTGCCAGCAGGAGCTGGGACAGGGGTGGTGAGCAGTACTTC. Its protein product is CASRSWDRGGEQYF.

DNA for the CDR3: TGCGCCAGCAGTGAATTGGACAGGACATCTTGGAAACTGTTTTTT. This encodes CASSELDRTSWKLFF. The chain joins TRBV10-2 to TRBJ1-4; the match to TRBD1 covers 7 bases. The CDR3 runs to 15 residues. J lost 11 bases, V lost 3 bases, and 12 bases had no gene match. From germline, CDR1 is WSHSY and CDR2 SAAADI.

This clone has more than one count but fewer than ten. The CDR3 sequence: CASSQRQAASGNTIYF. Here the CDR3 DNA reads TGTGCCAGCAGCCAACGCCAGGCTGCCTCTGGAAACACCATATATTTT. This chain connects TRBV16 to TRBJ1-3; D gene uncertain. The CDR3 loop spans 16 amino acids. Germline CDR1 reads KGHSY; CDR2 reads FQNENV. Trimming left V 2 bases short and J 0 bases short, with 11 bases between.

The gene calls are TRBV3-1 (or the pseudogene TRBV3-2) and TRBJ1-1; no reliable D call. Trimming shortened V by 4 bases and J by 1 base, and 13 bases separated the two germline ends. Germline CDR1 is LGHDT and CDR2 is YNNKEL (reference sequence). This CDR3 has 15 residues. CDR3 nucleotides: TGTGCCAGCAGCCCGGGTGCCGCGGGGAACACTGAAGCTTTCTTT. Amino acid sequence: CASSPGAAGNTEAFF.

The table lists this clone with a few counts. The genes are TRBV5-1 and TRBJ2-7, with 7 bases aligning to TRBD1. Germline V CDR1 and CDR2: SGHRS, YFSETQ. J lost 4 bases, V lost 1 base, and 8 bases had no gene match. This CDR3 has 15 residues. The CDR3 sequence: CASSLNTGQIYEQYF. The CDR3 DNA reads as TGCGCCAGCAGCTTGAATACGGGACAGATTTACGAGCAGTACTTC.

V usage is TRBV27 and J usage is TRBJ1-1, with D perhaps matching TRBD1 (5 bases). CDR1 is MNHEY and CDR2 is SMNVEV in the germline V gene (reference sequence). V was cut by 4 bases and J by 5 bases, with 14 bases left in between. The length of the CDR3 is 14 residues. The CDR3 DNA reads as TGTGCCAGCAGTTGGCTGGGCCAGGGAACTGAAGCTTTCTTT. Its translation: CASSWLGQGTEAFF.

The V and J genes are TRBV27 and TRBJ2-3, with D hard to call. The germline gives CDR1 MNHEY, CDR2 SMNVEV (reference sequence). The CDR3 totals 13 residues. Trimming pared 6 bases from V and 0 bases from J, leaving 7 bases between. The CDR3 sequence: CASRLYSTDTQYF. CDR3 in DNA: TGTGCCAGCAGGTTGTATAGCACAGATACGCAGTATTTT.

This clone was detected a few times. CDR3 protein: CASSLDITGELFF. In DNA form, the CDR3 reads TGTGCCAGCAGCTTAGACATTACCGGGGAGCTGTTTTTT. The rearrangement links TRBV7-6 to TRBJ2-2; D gene unclear. CDR1 and CDR2 (germline): SGHVS, FNYEAQ. Trimming stripped 1 base from V and 5 bases from J, with 5 bases between. CDR3 size: 13 residues. The whole variable domain, remainder taken from reference TRBV7-6 and TRBJ2-2, is GAGVSQSPRYKVTKRGQDVALRCDPISGHVSLYWYRQALGQGPEFLTYFNYEAQQDKSGLPNDRFSAERPEGSISTLTIQRTEQRDSAMYRCASSLDITGELFFGEGSRLTVL.

V usage is TRBV19 and J usage is TRBJ2-7, with D perhaps matching TRBD1 (5 bases). This CDR3 is 14 amino acids long. The germline V gene has CDR1 LNHDA and CDR2 SQIVND (reference sequence). Trimming stripped 3 bases from V and 1 base from J, with 10 bases between. The CDR3 here is CASSIVTESYEQYF. In nucleotides, the CDR3 is TGTGCCAGTAGTATTGTGACAGAGTCCTACGAGCAGTACTTC.

V and J are TRBV28 and TRBJ1-5; 7 bases agree with TRBD1. V shed 6 bases, J shed 6 bases, and the junction held 11 bases outside the gene matches. The CDR3 length is 15 residues. Germline lookup yields CDR1 MDHEN and CDR2 SYDVKM. The CDR3 is CASSPPTGRTQPQHF. The CDR3 DNA reads as TGTGCCAGCAGCCCACCGACAGGGCGCACTCAGCCCCAGCATTTT.

The gene calls are TRBV14 and TRBJ1-2; 7 bases line up with TRBD1. The CDR3 runs to 13 residues. Germline V lookup: CDR1 SGHDN, CDR2 FVKESK. Trimming cost V 4 bases and J 2 bases; bases outside gene matches: 1. The CDR3 sequence is CASSRQGNYGYTF. The CDR3, as DNA: TGTGCCAGCAGCCGACAGGGAAACTATGGCTACACCTTC.

This rearrangement joins TRBV6-5 to TRBJ1-2; weak D call: TRBD1 (6 bases). In germline, CDR1 is MNHEY, CDR2 SVGAGI. This CDR3 contains 12 residues. V was pared by 6 bases and J by 4 bases, with 9 bases between. The chain's CDR3 is CASSRTVYGYTF. The CDR3 nucleotides are TGTGCCAGCAGCCGGACAGTCTATGGCTACACCTTC.

This clone was picked up one time. The chain is built from TRBV3-1 (or the pseudogene TRBV3-2) and TRBJ1-1; D perhaps matches TRBD1 (5 bases). Germline CDR1 LGHDT, CDR2 YNNKEL (reference sequence). The CDR3 contains 17 residues. V was trimmed by 2 bases and J by 4 bases, leaving 20 bases between them. The CDR3 here is CASSQWMRRGRGTEAFF. The DNA for the CDR3 is TGTGCCAGCAGCCAATGGATGCGGAGGGGACGAGGCACTGAAGCTTTCTTT.

The V call is TRBV18, the J call TRBJ1-1; D not resolved. The CDR3 contains 13 residues. V was cut by 5 bases and J by 0 bases, with 7 bases left in between. Germline assignment: CDR1 KGHSH and CDR2 LQKENI. CDR3 protein: CASSSAMNTEAFF. The CDR3 DNA reads as TGTGCCAGCTCAAGTGCTATGAACACTGAAGCTTTCTTT.

The genes are TRBV13 and TRBJ1-1, with unresolved D. The CDR3 has 14 amino acids. V lost 4 bases to trimming and J lost 6 bases, with 15 bases between them. Per germline, CDR1 PRHDT and CDR2 FYEKMQ (reference sequence). CDR3 residues: CASSYLRDDAEAFF. CDR3 sequence (DNA): TGTGCCAGCAGCTACCTCCGGGATGACGCTGAAGCTTTCTTT.

This chain's CDR3 is CASRRHLNTEAFF. The DNA of the CDR3 is TGTGCCTCCAGGCGCCACTTGAACACTGAAGCTTTCTTT. The rearrangement links TRBV11-2 to TRBJ1-1, with D unresolved. This CDR3 is built from 13 residues. Trimming took 11 bases from V and 0 from J, leaving 13 bases between them. The germline V gene encodes CDR1 SGHAT and CDR2 FQNNGV.

V gene TRBV29-1 combines with J gene TRBJ2-2; the D gene is possibly TRBD2 (6 bases). CDR3 size: 14 residues. CDR1 and CDR2 (germline): SQVTM, ANQGSEA. Deletions cut 1 base from V and 7 bases from J, with 13 bases between. The CDR3 DNA follows: TGCAGCGTTGAAGGCGGGGCTAGAAGCGGGGAGCTGTTTTTT. It encodes CSVEGGARSGELFF.

This clone is a singleton in its sample. The V gene is TRBV10-2, the J gene TRBJ1-2; 9 bases fit TRBD1. Germline CDR1 and CDR2: WSHSY and SAAADI. This CDR3 has 13 amino acids. Germline trimming cut 3 bases from V and 8 bases from J; bases unmatched to any gene: 4. The CDR3: CASSEQGAWGYTF. The CDR3 coding sequence is TGCGCCAGCAGTGAACAGGGGGCGTGGGGCTACACCTTC.

As to this clone: The sample carries other DNA sequences with the same CDR3. J is TRBJ1-5 and V is TRBV11-2, with 8 bases that match TRBD1. CDR3 length: 13 residues. Germline assignment: CDR1 SGHAT and CDR2 FQNNGV. The trim removed 5 bases at V and 5 bases at J, leaving 2 bases unmatched. CDR3 bases: TGTGCCAGCAGCCTGGACAGGGATCAGCCCCAGCATTTT. As protein: CASSLDRDQPQHF.

V is TRBV6-1 and J is TRBJ1-2; a possible D gene is TRBD1 (5 bases). The ends were cut back, 2 bases at V and 4 bases at J, with 17 bases in the middle. The CDR3 extends over 16 amino acids. CDR1 is MNHNS and CDR2 is SASEGT in the germline V gene. CDR3 in amino acids: CASSELGGPRAYGYTF. The CDR3 region has the DNA TGTGCCAGCAGTGAACTCGGAGGGCCCAGGGCCTATGGCTACACCTTC.